This T cell receptor beta chain was sequenced during a study of blood T cell repertoires in COVID-19. Source study methods: Amplifying reference gene primers gave estimates of nucleated cell counts. The data were produced by immunoSEQ multiplex PCR, yet TCRdb's version contains in-frame clones alone and is incomplete. The V and J calls and clone size are taken from that table; D and trimming were inferred from the DNA. This sample yields over 85,000 clones, of which 88% are seen a single time; roughly 8.3% belongs to the top ten. V lost 4 bases to trimming and J lost 0 bases; unmatched junction nucleotides: 2. The CDR3 loop spans 17 amino acids. Germline loops: CDR1 MNHEY, CDR2 SMNVEV (reference sequence).

This TCR was sampled from a woman in her sixties or seventies with acute or convalescent COVID-19. V is TRBV27 and J is TRBJ2-6; 11 bases fit TRBD1. What was sequenced was peripheral blood. The CDR3 nucleotides are TGTGCCAGCAGTTCCGGGACAGGGGGCTCTGGGGCCAACGTCCTGACTTTC. This encodes CASSSGTGGSGANVLTF.